This T cell receptor beta chain is from a study of neurological immune-mediated disorders. Study conclusions and caveats: Phylogenetic grouping assigned the repertoires of 18 of 34 multiple sclerosis patients to a single related-CDR3 cluster, which may represent a signature.

Germline V gene lookup returns CDR1 DFQATT and CDR2 SNEGSKA (reference sequence). Between the trimmed V and J ends, which lost 0 bases and 4 bases, there was a span of 6 bases. This CDR3 contains 12 residues. The making of cDNA relied on 5'RACE with 10-nucleotide random UMIs. One entry per CDR3 protein, called by TCRdb with MiXCR from the 5' RACE reads. Of tens of thousands of distinct CDR3 sequences in the sample, less than 2.5% were seen once. This clonotype was detected ten times or more. The antigen is undetermined. The unsorted libraries were produced from 2 million PBMCs held at -80 C. The sequenced sample was PBMCs. The rearrangement uses TRBV20-1 and TRBJ1-1; D ambiguous. The sequence was obtained from a man aged 50 to 59 with multiple sclerosis. DNA of the CDR3: TGCAGTGCTAGAGATCACGGCACTGAAGCTTTCTTT. It translates to CSARDHGTEAFF.